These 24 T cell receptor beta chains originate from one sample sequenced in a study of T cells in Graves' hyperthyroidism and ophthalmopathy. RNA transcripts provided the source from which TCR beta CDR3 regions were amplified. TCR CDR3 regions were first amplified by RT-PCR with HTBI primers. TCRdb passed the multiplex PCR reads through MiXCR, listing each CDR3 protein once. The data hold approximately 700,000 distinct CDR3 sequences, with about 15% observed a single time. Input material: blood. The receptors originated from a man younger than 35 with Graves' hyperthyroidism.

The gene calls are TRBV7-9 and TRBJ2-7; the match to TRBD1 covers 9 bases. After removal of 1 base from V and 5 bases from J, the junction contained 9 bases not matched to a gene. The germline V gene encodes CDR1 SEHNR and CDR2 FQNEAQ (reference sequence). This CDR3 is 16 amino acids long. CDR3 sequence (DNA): TGTGCCAGCAGCTTAGTCCCGGGACAGGGAATCGACGAGCAGTACTTC. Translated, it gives CASSLVPGQGIDEQYF. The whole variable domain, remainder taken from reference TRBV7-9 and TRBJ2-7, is DTGVSQNPRHKITKRGQNVTFRCDPISEHNRLYWYRQTLGQGPEFLTYFQNEAQLEKSRLLSDRFSAERPKGSFSTLEIQRTEQGDSAMYLCASSLVPGQGIDEQYFGPGTRLTVT.

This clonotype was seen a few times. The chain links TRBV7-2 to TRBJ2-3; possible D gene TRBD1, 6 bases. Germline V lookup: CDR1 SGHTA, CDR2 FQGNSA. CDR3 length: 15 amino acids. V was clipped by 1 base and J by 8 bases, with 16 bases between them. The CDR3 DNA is TGTGCCAGCAGCTTAGGCCAGGGGATAGTTGGTACGCAGTATTTT. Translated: CASSLGQGIVGTQYF.

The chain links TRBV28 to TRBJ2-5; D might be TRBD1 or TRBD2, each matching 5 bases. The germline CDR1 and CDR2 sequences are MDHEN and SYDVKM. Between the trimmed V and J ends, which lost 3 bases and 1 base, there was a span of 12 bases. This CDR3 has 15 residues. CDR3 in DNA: TGTGCCAGCAGTTTGAGGGGCTACTCCCAAGAGACCCAGTACTTC. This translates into CASSLRGYSQETQYF.

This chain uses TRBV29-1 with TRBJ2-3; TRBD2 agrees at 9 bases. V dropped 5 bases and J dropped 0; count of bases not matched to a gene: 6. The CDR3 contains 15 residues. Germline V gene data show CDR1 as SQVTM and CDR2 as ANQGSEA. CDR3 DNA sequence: TGCAGCGTTCTCGGGACTAGCAGCAGCACAGATACGCAGTATTTT. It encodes CSVLGTSSSTDTQYF.

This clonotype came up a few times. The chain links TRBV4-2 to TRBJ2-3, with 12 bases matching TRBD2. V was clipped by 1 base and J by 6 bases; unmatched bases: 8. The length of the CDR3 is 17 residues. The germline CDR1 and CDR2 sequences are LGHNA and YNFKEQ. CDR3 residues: CASSQGGTSGSQDTQYF. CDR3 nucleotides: TGTGCCAGCAGCCAAGGCGGGACTAGCGGGTCGCAGGATACGCAGTATTTT.

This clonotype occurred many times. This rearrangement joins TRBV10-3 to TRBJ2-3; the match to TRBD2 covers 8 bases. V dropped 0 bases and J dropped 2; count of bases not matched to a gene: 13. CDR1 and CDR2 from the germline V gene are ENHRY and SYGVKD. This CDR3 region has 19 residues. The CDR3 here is CAISESMAASGQLTDTQYF. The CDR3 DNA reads TGTGCCATCAGTGAGTCGATGGCGGCTAGCGGGCAACTCACAGATACGCAGTATTTT.

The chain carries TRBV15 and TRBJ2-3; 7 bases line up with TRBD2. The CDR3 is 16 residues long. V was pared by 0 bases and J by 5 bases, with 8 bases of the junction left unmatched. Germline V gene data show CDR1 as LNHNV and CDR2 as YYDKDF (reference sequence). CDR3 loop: CATSRDWREPGDTQYF. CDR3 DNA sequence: TGTGCCACCAGCAGAGACTGGCGGGAGCCCGGAGATACGCAGTATTTT. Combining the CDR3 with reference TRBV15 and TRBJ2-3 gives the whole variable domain DAMVIQNPRYQVTQFGKPVTLSCSQTLNHNVMYWYQQKSSQAPKLLFHYYDKDFNNEADTPDNFQSRRPNTSFCFLDIRSPGLGDTAMYLCATSRDWREPGDTQYFGPGTRLTVL.

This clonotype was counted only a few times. In DNA form, the CDR3 reads TGTGCCAGCAGTTTAGTCGGGCCCCGACGGTACTTC. Amino acid sequence: CASSLVGPRRYF. V usage is TRBV12-3 or TRBV12-4 and J usage is TRBJ2-5; unclear D gene. Trimming left V 1 base short and J 13 bases short, with 13 bases between. The CDR3 consists of 12 residues.

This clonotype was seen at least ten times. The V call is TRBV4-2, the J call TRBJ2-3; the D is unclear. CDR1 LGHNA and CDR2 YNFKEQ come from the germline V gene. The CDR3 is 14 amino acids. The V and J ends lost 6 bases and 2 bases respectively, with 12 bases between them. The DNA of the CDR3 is TGTGCCAGCAGTCAGGACGGTTCCACAGATACGCAGTATTTT. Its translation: CASSQDGSTDTQYF.

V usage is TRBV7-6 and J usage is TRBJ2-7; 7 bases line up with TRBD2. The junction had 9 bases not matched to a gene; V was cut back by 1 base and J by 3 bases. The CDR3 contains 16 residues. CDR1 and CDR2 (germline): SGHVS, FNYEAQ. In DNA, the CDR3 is TGTGCCAGCAGCTTAGGATTCGGCGGGGAGGGCTACGAGCAGTACTTC. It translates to CASSLGFGGEGYEQYF.

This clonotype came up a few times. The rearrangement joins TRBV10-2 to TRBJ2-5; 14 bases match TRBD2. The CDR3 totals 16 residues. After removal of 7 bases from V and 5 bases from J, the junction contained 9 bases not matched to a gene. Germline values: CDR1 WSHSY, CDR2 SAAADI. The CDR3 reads CASKGTSGRMGETQYF. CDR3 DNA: TGCGCCAGCAAAGGGACTAGCGGGAGAATGGGGGAGACCCAGTACTTC.

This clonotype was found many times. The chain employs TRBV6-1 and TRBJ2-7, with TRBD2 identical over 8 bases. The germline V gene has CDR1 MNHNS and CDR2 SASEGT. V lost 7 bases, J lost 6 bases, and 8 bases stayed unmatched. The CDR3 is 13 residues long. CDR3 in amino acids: CASIPRGGLEQYF. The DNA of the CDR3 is TGTGCCAGCATTCCCCGGGGGGGGCTCGAGCAGTACTTC.

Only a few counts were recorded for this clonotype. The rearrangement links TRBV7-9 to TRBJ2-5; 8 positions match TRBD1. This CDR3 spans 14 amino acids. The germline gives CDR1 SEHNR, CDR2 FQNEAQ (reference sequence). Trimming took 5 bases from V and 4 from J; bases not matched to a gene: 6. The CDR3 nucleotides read TGTGCCAGCAGCCCGAGTGACAGGGGAGAGACCCAGTACTTC. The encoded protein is CASSPSDRGETQYF.

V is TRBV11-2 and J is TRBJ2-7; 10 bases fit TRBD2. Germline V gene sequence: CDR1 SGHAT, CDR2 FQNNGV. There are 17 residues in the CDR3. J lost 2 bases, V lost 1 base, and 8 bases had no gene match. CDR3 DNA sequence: TGTGCCAGCAGCTTAGTTGTGACTAGCGGGTTGGCCTACGAGCAGTACTTC. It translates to CASSLVVTSGLAYEQYF. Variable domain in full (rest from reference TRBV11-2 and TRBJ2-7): EAGVAQSPRYKIIEKRQSVAFWCNPISGHATLYWYQQILGQGPKLLIQFQNNGVVDDSQLPKDRFSAERLKGVDSTLKIQPAKLEDSAVYLCASSLVVTSGLAYEQYFGPGTRLTVT.

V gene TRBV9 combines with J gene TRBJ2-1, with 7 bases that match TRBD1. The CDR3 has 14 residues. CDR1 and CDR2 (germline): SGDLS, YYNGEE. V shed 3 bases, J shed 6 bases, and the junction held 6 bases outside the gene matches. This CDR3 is CASSEGAGGNEQFF. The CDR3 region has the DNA TGTGCCAGCAGCGAGGGGGCTGGGGGCAATGAGCAGTTCTTC.

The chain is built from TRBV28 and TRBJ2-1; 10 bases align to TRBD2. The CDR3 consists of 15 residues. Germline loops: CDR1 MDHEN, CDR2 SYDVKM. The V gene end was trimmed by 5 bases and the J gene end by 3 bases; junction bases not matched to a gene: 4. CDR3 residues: CASSILAGDYNEQFF. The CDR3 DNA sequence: TGTGCCAGCAGTATCCTAGCGGGGGACTACAATGAGCAGTTCTTC.

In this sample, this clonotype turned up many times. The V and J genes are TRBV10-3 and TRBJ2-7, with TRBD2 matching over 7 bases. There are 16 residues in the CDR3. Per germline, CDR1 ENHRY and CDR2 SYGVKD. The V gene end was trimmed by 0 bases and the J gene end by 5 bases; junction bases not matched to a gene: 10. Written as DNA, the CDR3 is TGTGCCATCAGTGAGTCGACGGCGGGAGCAGGGAACGAGCAGTACTTC. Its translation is CAISESTAGAGNEQYF.

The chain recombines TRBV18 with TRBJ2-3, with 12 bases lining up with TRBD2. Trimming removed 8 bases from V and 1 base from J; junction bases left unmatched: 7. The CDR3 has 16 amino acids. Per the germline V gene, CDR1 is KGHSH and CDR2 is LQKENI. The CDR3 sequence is CASPRTSGDRTDTQYF. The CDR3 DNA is TGTGCCAGCCCCCGGACTAGCGGGGACCGCACAGATACGCAGTATTTT. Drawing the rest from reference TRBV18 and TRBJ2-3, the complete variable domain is NAGVMQNPRHLVRRRGQEARLRCSPMKGHSHVYWYRQLPEEGLKFMVYLQKENIIDESGMPKERFSAEFPKEGPSILRIQQVVRGDSAAYFCASPRTSGDRTDTQYFGPGTRLTVL.

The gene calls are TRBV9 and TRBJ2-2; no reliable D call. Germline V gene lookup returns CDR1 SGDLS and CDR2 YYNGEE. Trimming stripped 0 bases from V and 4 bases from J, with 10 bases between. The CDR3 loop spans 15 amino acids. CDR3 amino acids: CASSVDGPSTGELFF. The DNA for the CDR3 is TGTGCCAGCAGCGTAGATGGCCCCAGCACCGGGGAGCTGTTTTTT. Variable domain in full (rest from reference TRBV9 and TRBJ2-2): DSGVTQTPKHLITATGQRVTLRCSPRSGDLSVYWYQQSLDQGLQFLIQYYNGEERAKGNILERFSAQQFPDLHSELNLSSLELGDSALYFCASSVDGPSTGELFFGEGSRLTVL.

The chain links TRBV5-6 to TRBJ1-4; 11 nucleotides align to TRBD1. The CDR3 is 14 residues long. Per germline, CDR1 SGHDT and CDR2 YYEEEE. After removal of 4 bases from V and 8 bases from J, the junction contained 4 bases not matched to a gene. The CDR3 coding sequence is TGTGCCAGCAGCAGGGACAGGGGGTCGGAAAAACTGTTTTTT. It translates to CASSRDRGSEKLFF.

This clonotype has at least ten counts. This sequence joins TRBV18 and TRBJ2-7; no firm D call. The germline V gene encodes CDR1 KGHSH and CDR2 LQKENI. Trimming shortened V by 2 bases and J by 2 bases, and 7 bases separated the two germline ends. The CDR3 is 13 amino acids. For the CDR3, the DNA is TGTGCCAGCTCACCAGGGAACCCCTACGAGCAGTACTTC. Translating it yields CASSPGNPYEQYF. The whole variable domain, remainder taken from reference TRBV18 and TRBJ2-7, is NAGVMQNPRHLVRRRGQEARLRCSPMKGHSHVYWYRQLPEEGLKFMVYLQKENIIDESGMPKERFSAEFPKEGPSILRIQQVVRGDSAAYFCASSPGNPYEQYFGPGTRLTVT.

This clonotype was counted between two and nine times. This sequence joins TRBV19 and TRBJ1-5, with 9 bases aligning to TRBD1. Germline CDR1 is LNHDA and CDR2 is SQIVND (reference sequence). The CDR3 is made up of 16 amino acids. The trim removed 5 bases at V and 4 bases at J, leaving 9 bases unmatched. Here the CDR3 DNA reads TGTGCCAGTAGTTCCCTGGACAGGGGTGGGAATCAGCCCCAGCATTTT. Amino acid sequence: CASSSLDRGGNQPQHF.

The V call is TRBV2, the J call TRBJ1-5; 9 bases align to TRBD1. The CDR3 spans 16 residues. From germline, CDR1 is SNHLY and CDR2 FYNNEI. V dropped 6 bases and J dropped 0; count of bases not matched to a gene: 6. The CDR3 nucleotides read TGTGCCAGCAGACGGGACAGGGTAAATAGCAATCAGCCCCAGCATTTT. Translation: CASRRDRVNSNQPQHF.

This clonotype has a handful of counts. CDR3 nucleotide sequence: TGTGCCAGTAGATACAGGGGTGTGAACACTGAAGCTTTCTTT. Translating gives CASRYRGVNTEAFF. The chain couples TRBV19 to TRBJ1-1; TRBD1 matches 7 bases. This CDR3 has 14 residues. Germline CDR1 reads LNHDA; CDR2 reads SQIVND (reference sequence). Unmatched junction bases numbered 4, after V lost 6 bases and J lost 0 bases. Using reference TRBV19 and TRBJ1-1 for the parts outside the CDR3, the full variable domain is DGGITQSPKYLFRKEGQNVTLSCEQNLNHDAMYWYRQDPGQGLRLIYYSQIVNDFQKGDIAEGYSVSREKKESFPLTVTSAQKNPTAFYLCASRYRGVNTEAFFGQGTRLTVV.